This entry lists 30 T cell receptor beta chains sequenced from one sample in a study of blood T cells in healthy people across ages. Then a second PCR, running about 6 to 12 cycles, was carried out with a sample-barcoded 5' primer and a J-beta primer mix. MiXCR was run by TCRdb on the 5' RACE reads, yielding one entry per CDR3 protein. The sample yields about 590,000 distinct CDR3 sequences, about 30% seen once. Sequenced sample: blood. Receptors were obtained from a woman aged 80 or older in good health.

There are many counts of this clonotype. The chain joins TRBV24-1 to TRBJ2-1; D is unresolved. Germline CDR1 reads KGHDR; CDR2 reads SFDVKD. The CDR3 has 13 residues. The V end was cut by 3 bases, the J end by 3 bases, with 5 bases between. CDR3 sequence reads: CATSDLDYNEQFF. CDR3 sequence (DNA): TGTGCCACCAGTGATCTTGACTACAATGAGCAGTTCTTC.

As for this clonotype: One end of the junction is discordant with germline, which a read error may explain. The rearrangement links TRBV10-2 to TRBJ1-4, with D hard to call. The CDR3 has 13 residues. Germline V gene sequence: CDR1 WSHSY, CDR2 SAAADI. The CDR3 DNA reads TGCGCCAGCAGTCGAGGTGTGGAAGAAAAACGGTTTTTT. Translating gives CASSRGVEEKRFF.

This clonotype was found many times. This chain joins TRBV6-2 or TRBV6-3 and TRBJ1-5, with D perhaps matching TRBD1 (5 bases). V lost 2 bases and J lost 0, with 8 bases in between. Germline lookup yields CDR1 MNHEY and CDR2 SVGEGT. CDR3 length equals 15 residues. CDR3 protein: CASSYGGVSNQPQHF. For the CDR3, the DNA is TGTGCCAGCAGTTACGGAGGGGTTAGCAATCAGCCCCAGCATTTT.

This clonotype showed up many times. CDR3: CASSTSTGGSYNEQFF. For the CDR3, the DNA is TGTGCCAGCAGCACCTCGACAGGGGGCTCCTACAATGAGCAGTTCTTC. This chain uses TRBV7-9 with TRBJ2-1; 9 positions agree with TRBD1. The germline V gene encodes CDR1 SEHNR and CDR2 FQNEAQ (reference sequence). The CDR3 runs to 16 residues. Trimming removed 5 bases from V and 0 bases from J; junction bases left unmatched: 5.

Ten or more counts support this clonotype. The chain has TRBV7-3 and TRBJ1-1; D is uncertain. Trimming took off 3 bases at V and 5 bases at J, with 10 bases between the two ends. This CDR3 region has 13 residues. The germline V gene has CDR1 SGHTA and CDR2 FQGTGA. The CDR3 bases are TGTGCCAGCAGCTTCAACGCAGGTACTGAAGCTTTCTTT. Translated: CASSFNAGTEAFF.

The genes are TRBV7-2 and TRBJ2-5; 12 bases are shared with TRBD2. The J call is doubtful: the DNA matches TRBJ2-7 better. The V gene's germline CDR1 is SGHTA and CDR2 FQGNSA. The CDR3 consists of 16 residues. The CDR3 spells CASSLALAGGSNEQYF. The DNA of the CDR3 is TGTGCCAGCAGCTTGGCCCTAGCGGGGGGGTCGAACGAGCAGTACTTC.

The rearrangement joins TRBV20-1 to TRBJ2-3; unclear D gene. Germline CDR1 and CDR2: DFQATT and SNEGSKA (reference sequence). V shed 5 bases and J shed 1 base, with 13 bases lying between them. The CDR3 extends over 14 amino acids. The CDR3: CSASNPTGTDTQYF. DNA for the CDR3: TGCAGTGCTTCCAACCCTACGGGCACAGATACGCAGTATTTT.

This clonotype was counted ten times or more. The chain recombines TRBV20-1 with TRBJ2-7; 7 nucleotides match TRBD2. CDR3 length: 13 residues. The V gene end was trimmed by 6 bases and the J gene end by 2 bases; junction bases not matched to a gene: 7. Per germline, CDR1 DFQATT and CDR2 SNEGSKA (reference sequence). CDR3 in DNA: TGCAGTGCGGGGAGGGGAGGCCCCTACGAGCAGTACTTC. Protein: CSAGRGGPYEQYF.

Only a few counts were recorded for this clonotype. One end of the junction varies from germline; a read error may be responsible. This sequence joins TRBV6-5 and TRBJ1-2, with a possible D match to TRBD1 (5 bases). The CDR3 is made up of 15 amino acids. The germline CDR1 and CDR2 sequences are MNHEY and SVGAGI. The CDR3 region is CASRTKGQGTYGHTF. The CDR3 nucleotides are TGTGCCAGCAGGACAAAGGGGCAGGGCACCTATGGCCACACCTTC.

This clonotype was recorded at least ten times. This sequence joins TRBV7-8 and TRBJ2-7, with 8 positions matching TRBD2. The CDR3 loop spans 15 amino acids. V lost 0 bases, J lost 4 bases, and 5 bases stayed unmatched. Looked up from germline, CDR1 is SGHVS and CDR2 is FQNEAQ. CDR3 in DNA: TGTGCCAGCAGCTTAGCCGGCGGGGGGCCGTACGAGCAGTACTTC. Encoded protein: CASSLAGGGPYEQYF.

The chain has TRBV12-3 or TRBV12-4 and TRBJ1-1, with D possibly matching TRBD1 (6 bases). Trimming pared 1 base from V and 4 bases from J, leaving 13 bases between. The CDR3 consists of 15 residues. The CDR3 DNA reads TGTGCCAGCAGTTTAGGGGGGGGGGCGAGCACTGAAGCTTTCTTT. Encoded protein: CASSLGGGASTEAFF.

The gene calls are TRBV29-1 and TRBJ1-1; 8 nucleotides line up with TRBD1. CDR1 is SQVTM and CDR2 is ANQGSEA in the germline V gene. CDR3 length equals 14 residues. Losses at the gene ends were 5 bases for V and 5 bases for J; bases not matched to a gene: 10. CDR3 sequence: CSVRTRTGLTEAFF. The CDR3 DNA reads TGCAGCGTTCGCACCCGGACAGGGCTAACTGAAGCTTTCTTT.

The V and J genes are TRBV9 and TRBJ2-3; possibly TRBD2 for D (5 bases). CDR1 is SGDLS, CDR2 YYNGEE, per germline. The CDR3 spans 16 residues. Trimming cost V 4 bases and J 5 bases, with 20 bases left between them. The CDR3 DNA reads TGTGCCAGCAGCCCCACGGTAGCGTCAGTGGGAGATACGCAGTATTTT. Translating it yields CASSPTVASVGDTQYF.

Many counts were recorded for this clonotype. A much bigger clone sits one base away, suggesting this may be a read error. The V gene is TRBV4-2, the J gene TRBJ2-5; D is undetermined. The germline V and J ends were trimmed by 0 bases and 11 bases, with 22 bases remaining between them. Looked up from germline, CDR1 is LGHNA and CDR2 is YNFKEQ. The CDR3 runs to 16 residues. The CDR3 nucleotides are TGTGCCAGCAGCCAAGATCTAGGTGACACTATCCGGGCGCAGTACTTC. It is translated as CASSQDLGDTIRAQYF.

The gene calls are TRBV5-6 and TRBJ1-1, with D possibly matching TRBD1 (5 bases). From germline, CDR1 is SGHDT and CDR2 YYEEEE. The CDR3 spans 17 residues. Trimming removed 4 bases from V and 0 bases from J, with 19 bases in between. The chain's CDR3 is CASSQTVSSTMNTEAFF. CDR3 in DNA: TGTGCCAGCAGCCAGACAGTGTCCTCAACTATGAACACTGAAGCTTTCTTT.

At least ten counts were recorded for this clonotype. The V and J genes are TRBV4-3 and TRBJ1-2; D uncertain. Germline-derived CDR1 and CDR2 are LGHNA and YSLEER. The CDR3 loop spans 15 amino acids. Trimming shortened V by 3 bases and J by 0 bases, and 11 bases separated the two germline ends. In DNA form, the CDR3 reads TGCGCCAGCAGCCAGGAAACGGGAGCTAACTATGGCTACACCTTC. Its translation is CASSQETGANYGYTF.

This clonotype appeared many times. J is TRBJ2-5 and V is TRBV12-3 or TRBV12-4, with TRBD1 as a possible D gene (5 bases). The V and J ends lost 3 bases and 5 bases respectively, with 13 bases between them. This CDR3 has 14 residues. As DNA, the CDR3 is TGTGCCAGCAGTTTTCCCACAGGTGGGGAGACCCAGTACTTC. Amino acids: CASSFPTGGETQYF.

This clonotype has at least ten counts. The gene calls are TRBV7-2 and TRBJ2-5, with D possibly TRBD2 on 7 matching bases. Trimming removed 3 bases from V and 4 bases from J, with 15 bases in between. This CDR3 has 15 residues. Germline V lookup: CDR1 SGHTA, CDR2 FQGNSA. CDR3 loop: CASSFGGGPGETQYF. The CDR3 DNA reads TGTGCCAGCAGCTTTGGGGGGGGGCCAGGAGAGACCCAGTACTTC.

With regard to this clonotype: Relative to the germline gene, one junction end is altered; a read error may explain this. The chain recombines TRBV6-5 with TRBJ2-1, with 11 bases aligning to TRBD2. Germline V gene data show CDR1 as MNHEY and CDR2 as SVGAGI. The CDR3 has 15 residues. CDR3 loop: CASIPLAGVNNERFF. In DNA, the CDR3 is TGTGCCAGCATCCCACTAGCGGGGGTTAACAATGAGCGGTTCTTC.

This clonotype was detected only a few times. The CDR3 coding sequence is TGTGCCAGCAGCCGACAGATCCAAGAGACCCAGTACTTC. Translated, it gives CASSRQIQETQYF. This rearrangement joins TRBV3-1 to TRBJ2-5; tentatively, D is TRBD1 (5 bases). The CDR3 contains 13 residues. With 4 bases removed from V and 1 base from J, the gap between germline ends came to 7 bases. From germline, CDR1 is LGHDT and CDR2 YNNKEL (reference sequence).

This clonotype was counted at least ten times. The chain is built from TRBV3-1 and TRBJ2-2; D is unresolved. Germline V gives CDR1 LGHDT, CDR2 YNNKEL (reference sequence). The V and J ends lost 1 base and 1 base respectively, with 7 bases between them. The CDR3 loop spans 15 amino acids. The CDR3 loop reads CASSQVAGNTGELFF. In DNA, the CDR3 is TGTGCCAGCAGCCAAGTAGCCGGGAACACCGGGGAGCTGTTTTTT.

Note on this clonotype: Possible read error: a much larger clone is one base away. The rearrangement links TRBV27 to TRBJ2-4; 11 bases line up with TRBD2. Gene TRBJ2-7 matches the end of the DNA better, so the J call may be wrong. The CDR3 totals 16 residues. The germline V gene has CDR1 MNHEY and CDR2 SMNVEV (reference sequence). The CDR3, as DNA: TGTGTCAGCAGTTTTCTGACTAGCGGGGAAGCCTACGAGCAGTACTTC. This sequence encodes CVSSFLTSGEAYEQYF.

DNA for the CDR3: TGTGCCAGCAGTTTTAGGTCCGGGACAGGCGCGTATCCCACCATATATTTT. The encoded protein is CASSFRSGTGAYPTIYF. This chain links TRBV28 with TRBJ1-3, with TRBD1 matching over 8 bases. CDR1 is MDHEN, CDR2 SYDVKM, per germline. The CDR3 is 17 amino acids. Trimming removed 3 bases from V and 9 bases from J; junction bases left unmatched: 16.

The table lists this clonotype with a few counts. J is TRBJ1-2 and V is TRBV20-1; weak D call: TRBD1 (5 bases). Deletions cut 0 bases from V and 8 bases from J, with 13 bases between. The CDR3 covers 13 residues. Germline V gene sequence: CDR1 DFQATT, CDR2 SNEGSKA (reference sequence). CDR3 sequence: CSARDQWGGGYTF. CDR3 coding DNA: TGCAGTGCTAGAGATCAGTGGGGCGGGGGCTACACCTTC.

This clonotype was observed at least ten times. This rearrangement joins TRBV7-2 to TRBJ2-6; D is perhaps TRBD1 (5 bases). There are 20 residues in the CDR3. Deletions cut 2 bases from V and 0 bases from J, with 20 bases between. Germline V gives CDR1 SGHTA, CDR2 FQGNSA. CDR3 protein: CASSLTWVGVTFSGANVLTF. In nucleotides, the CDR3 is TGTGCCAGCAGCTTAACTTGGGTAGGGGTGACTTTCTCTGGGGCCAACGTCCTGACTTTC.

This clonotype has a count of ten or more. The rearrangement uses TRBV20-1 and TRBJ1-2; possibly TRBD1 for D (6 bases). V was shortened by 6 bases and J by 2 bases, with 16 bases between the two germline ends. Germline CDR1 is DFQATT and CDR2 is SNEGSKA (reference sequence). This CDR3 has 14 residues. DNA of the CDR3: TGCAGTGCAACAAAGGGGACATTCAACTATGGCTACACCTTC. Its translation: CSATKGTFNYGYTF.

This clonotype appeared a few times. Since a much larger clone is just one base distant, this may be a read error. The V gene is TRBV7-3, the J gene TRBJ2-1, with D perhaps matching TRBD2 (6 bases). Near its end, the DNA agrees better with TRBJ2-7, so the J call may be wrong. The CDR3 length is 16 residues. Per germline, CDR1 SGHTA and CDR2 FQGTGA. The CDR3 DNA reads as TGTGCCAGCAGCCGACATGGGGGGAGCTCCTACAATGAGCAGTACTTC. Its translation: CASSRHGGSSYNEQYF.

This clonotype was detected only a few times. J is TRBJ1-1 and V is TRBV27; D is unresolved. Looked up from germline, CDR1 is MNHEY and CDR2 is SMNVEV (reference sequence). The CDR3 totals 15 residues. The V end was cut by 1 base, the J end by 0 bases, with 9 bases between. The CDR3: CASSLYGYLNTEAFF. CDR3 nucleotides: TGTGCCAGCAGTTTATATGGATACCTGAACACTGAAGCTTTCTTT.

About this clonotype: One base away lies a much larger clone, so this may be a sequencing read error. V and J are TRBV5-6 and TRBJ2-7, with no clear D. The CDR3 length is 12 residues. Germline CDR1 is SGHDT and CDR2 is YYEEEE. CDR3 loop: CAGSFLGYEQYF. The CDR3 DNA reads as TGTGCCGGCAGCTTTCTAGGCTACGAGCAGTACTTC.

The table lists this clonotype with a few counts. This sequence joins TRBV7-3 and TRBJ2-5, with 8 positions matching TRBD1. This CDR3 spans 17 amino acids. Germline V gene data show CDR1 as SGHTA and CDR2 as FQGTGA. With V trimmed by 1 base and J by 5 bases, 12 bases remained unmatched. For the CDR3, the DNA is TGTGCCAGCAGCTTAAATAGGGCAGGGGGCGCGGGGGAGACCCAGTACTTC. It specifies CASSLNRAGGAGETQYF.